This T cell receptor (beta chain) was recorded in a study of regulatory T cells in long-lasting Graves disease. Study results and limitations: Persistent patients shared more public clonotypes (about 2,700) than newly diagnosed patients (around 1,000).

Time point noted: newly diagnosed GD, antithyroid drugs for less than 3 months. PBMCs provided the RNA from which the TCR library was made. The patients included were those that came from an endocrinology department in Xi'an, China. Peripheral blood, around 9.4 milliliters of it, was drawn into EDTA tubes. Arm-PCR of CDR3 regions and iRepertoire HTBI primers were used to build TCR beta libraries. TCRdb ran MiXCR on the multiplex PCR reads and lists one entry per CDR3 protein. The table has about 320,000 distinct CDR3 sequences, over 15% seen once. This CDR3 has 14 residues. With 7 bases clipped from V and 5 bases from J, the junction kept 7 bases outside the gene matches. This clonotype was seen at least ten times. The antigen is unknown.

The clonotype was recovered from a female donor with Graves disease. The chain links TRBV12-3 or TRBV12-4 to TRBJ2-7; the match to TRBD2 covers 11 bases. The sequenced sample was peripheral blood mononuclear cells (PBMCs), obtained at new diagnosis, from a patient treated with antithyroid drugs. CDR3 in amino acids: CASTTSGRIDEQYF. CDR3 nucleotide sequence: TGTGCCAGCACTACTAGCGGGAGAATTGACGAGCAGTACTTC.